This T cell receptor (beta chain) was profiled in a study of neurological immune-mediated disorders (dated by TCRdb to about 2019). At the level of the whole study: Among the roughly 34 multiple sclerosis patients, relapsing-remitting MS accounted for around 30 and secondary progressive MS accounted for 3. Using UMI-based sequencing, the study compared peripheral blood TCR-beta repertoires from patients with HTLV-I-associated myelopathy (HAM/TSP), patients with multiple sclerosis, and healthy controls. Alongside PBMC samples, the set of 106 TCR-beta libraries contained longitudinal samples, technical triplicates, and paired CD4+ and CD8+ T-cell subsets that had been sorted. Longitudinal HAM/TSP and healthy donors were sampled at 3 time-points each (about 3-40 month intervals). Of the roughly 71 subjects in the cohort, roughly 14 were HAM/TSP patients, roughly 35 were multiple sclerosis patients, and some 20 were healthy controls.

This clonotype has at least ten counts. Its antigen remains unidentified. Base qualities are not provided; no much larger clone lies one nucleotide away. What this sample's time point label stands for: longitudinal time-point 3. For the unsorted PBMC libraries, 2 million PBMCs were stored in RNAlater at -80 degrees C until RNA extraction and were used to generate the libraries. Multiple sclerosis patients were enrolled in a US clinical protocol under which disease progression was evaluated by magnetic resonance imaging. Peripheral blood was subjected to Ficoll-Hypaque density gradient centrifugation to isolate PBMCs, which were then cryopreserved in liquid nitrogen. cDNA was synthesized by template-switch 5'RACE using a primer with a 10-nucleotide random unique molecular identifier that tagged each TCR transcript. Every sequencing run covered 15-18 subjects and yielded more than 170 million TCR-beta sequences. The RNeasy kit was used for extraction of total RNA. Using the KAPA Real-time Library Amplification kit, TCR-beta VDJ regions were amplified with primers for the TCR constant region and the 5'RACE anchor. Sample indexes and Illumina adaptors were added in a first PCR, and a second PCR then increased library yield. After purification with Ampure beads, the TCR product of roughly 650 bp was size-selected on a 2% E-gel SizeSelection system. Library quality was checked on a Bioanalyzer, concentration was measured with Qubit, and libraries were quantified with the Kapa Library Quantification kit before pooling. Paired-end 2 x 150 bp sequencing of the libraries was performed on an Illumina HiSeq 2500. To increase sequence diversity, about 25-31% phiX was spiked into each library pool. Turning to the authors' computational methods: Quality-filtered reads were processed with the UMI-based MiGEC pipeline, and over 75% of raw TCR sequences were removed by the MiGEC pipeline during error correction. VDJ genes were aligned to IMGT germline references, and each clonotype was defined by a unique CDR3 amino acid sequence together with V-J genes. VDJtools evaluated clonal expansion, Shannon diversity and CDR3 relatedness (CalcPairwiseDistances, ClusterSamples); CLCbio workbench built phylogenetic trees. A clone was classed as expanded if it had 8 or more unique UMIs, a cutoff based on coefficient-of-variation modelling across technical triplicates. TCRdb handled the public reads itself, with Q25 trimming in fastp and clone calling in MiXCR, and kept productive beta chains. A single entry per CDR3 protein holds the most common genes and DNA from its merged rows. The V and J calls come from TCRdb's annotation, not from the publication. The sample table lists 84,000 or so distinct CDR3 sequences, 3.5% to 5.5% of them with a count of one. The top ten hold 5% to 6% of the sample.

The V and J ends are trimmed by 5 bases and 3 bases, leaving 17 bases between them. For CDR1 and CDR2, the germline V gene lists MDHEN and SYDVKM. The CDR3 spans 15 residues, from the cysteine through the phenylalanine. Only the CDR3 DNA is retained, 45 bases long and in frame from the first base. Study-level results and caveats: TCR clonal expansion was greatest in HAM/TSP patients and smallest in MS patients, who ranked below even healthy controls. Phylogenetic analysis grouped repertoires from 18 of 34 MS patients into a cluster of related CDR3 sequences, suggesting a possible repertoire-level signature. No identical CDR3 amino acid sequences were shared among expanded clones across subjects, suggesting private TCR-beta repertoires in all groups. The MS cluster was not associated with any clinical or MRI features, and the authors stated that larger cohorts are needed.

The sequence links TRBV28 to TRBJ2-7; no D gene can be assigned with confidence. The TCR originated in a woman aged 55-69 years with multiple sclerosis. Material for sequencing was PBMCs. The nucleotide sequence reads TGTGCCAGCAGTACCCCTGGTTCCAATGGCTACGAGCAGTACTTC. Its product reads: CASSTPGSNGYEQYF.